This TCR beta chain was sequenced in a study of T cells in Graves' hyperthyroidism and ophthalmopathy (dated by TCRdb to the late 2010s). Notes on the research overall: Peripheral blood was sampled at the time of initial diagnosis, prior to any treatment. To identify TCR V-J signatures that set the groups apart, the researchers used a discovery cohort of about a hundred patients, made up of 40 to 45 with Graves' ophthalmopathy and about 60 with stable Graves' hyperthyroidism. Whether ophthalmopathy could be predicted prospectively was tested in an independent validation cohort made up of 18 hyperthyroidism patients plus 17 patients who later progressed to ophthalmopathy. The roughly 90 discovery patients were divided at random into training and test sets in a 7:3 ratio. In addition, the study compared T-cell repertoires in thyroid tissue and in blood from about 6 Graves' hyperthyroidism patients. After blood sampling, hyperthyroidism patients were treated with methimazole at a starting dose of 30 mg daily, and ophthalmopathy patients were treated with high-dose intravenous methylprednisolone. TCR Vbeta CDR3 sequencing of around 130 peripheral blood samples (43 ophthalmopathy, 75 to 80 hyperthyroidism and approximately 17 progressor patients) is reported in the paper.

Many counts were recorded for this clonotype. The specificity of this receptor is unknown. No much larger clone is present one base from it, and per-base qualities are unavailable. TCR beta CDR3 regions were amplified from RNA transcripts. The first round of RT-PCR for the TCR CDR3 was performed with the HTBI primer set and the Qiagen OneStep RT-PCR kit. Libraries were constructed in a second round of multiplex PCR, after which size selection and purification were performed. The libraries were sequenced on an Illumina HiSeq2000 using paired-end 100 bp reads. The original pipeline was this. SOAPnuke was used to process the raw data, removing reads that contained adapters or uncalled bases, had a mean Phred below 15, or lacked an exact match to the constant primer or identifier. High-quality paired reads were merged with COPE v1.2.5, and unique nucleotide sequences were defined as clonotypes. Clonotypes were aligned to IMGT TRBV, TRBD and TRBJ reference segments using MiTCR v1.1. Analysis was restricted to V-J combinations with a frequency above 0.0001, which covered 99.2% of repertoires. The TCS score was defined as F50 (clonal expansion) divided by E x V (chaos), with BLOSUM62-based TCRdist calculated between CDR3 peptides within each V-J. Welch's t-statistics and random forest reduced around 520 V-J features to 13, which were used in a naive Bayes classifier (R e1071). TCRdb reran the public reads through fastp at Q25 and MiXCR, keeping productive beta chains. Records with the same CDR3 protein are collapsed into one entry carrying the most frequent genes and DNA. The V and J calls were determined by TCRdb, not by the authors. This sample comprises fewer than 600,000 distinct CDR3 sequences, 11% to 15% of them detected only once. Over 11% of the sample goes to the ten largest clones.

Summary of the overall study and its limitations: In validation, progression to ophthalmopathy was predicted by the model with roughly 69% sensitivity and roughly 76% specificity, a median of around 5.9 months before onset. No statistical method was used to set the sample size in advance, and investigators knew the group allocation. Blood samples also contained most of the expanded thyroid clonotypes (frequency above 0.001), which suggests that blood repertoires may reflect thyroid immune responses. Ophthalmopathy was separated from stable hyperthyroidism by a 13 V-J signature model, with around 88% sensitivity and roughly 81% specificity obtained in cross-validation and 80%/75% obtained in testing.

Graves' hyperthyroidism was defined as stable when no progression to ophthalmopathy occurred over 18 months of follow-up. Hyperthyroidism patients were newly diagnosed, had a disease duration of under 2 months, and were aged 18 to 65 years. Patients with uncontrolled infections, other autoimmune diseases, pregnancy or lactation were excluded. Diagnoses relied on clinical symptoms, serum thyroxine and TRAb, thyroid ultrasound and orbital computed tomography. PBMCs were isolated from approximately 10 ml of fresh peripheral blood by Ficoll-Paque density gradient centrifugation. Total RNA was extracted with Trizol reagent, and quality was checked on an Agilent 2100 Bioanalyzer. Based on the germline V gene (reference sequence), the CDR1 and CDR2 sequences are SEHNR and FQNEAQ. For this chain, trimming is 5 bases at the V end and 3 bases at the J end, and the number of junction bases without a gene match is 20. Including cysteine and phenylalanine, the CDR3 has 19 amino acids. Just the 57-base CDR3 DNA is kept, in frame starting at base 1.

Input material: blood. This TCR derives from a woman in her thirties or forties with Graves' hyperthyroidism. The chain is made from TRBV7-9 and TRBJ2-5; 8 central bases correspond to TRBD1. The DNA sequence follows: TGTGCCAGCAGCAAGGGACAGGCCTACCTAGCGTCCCAAAAAGAGACCCAGTACTTC. This gives the protein CASSKGQAYLASQKETQYF.